This section outlines one T cell receptor (beta chain) sequence together with its context. These data come from a study of blood T cell repertoires in COVID-19. Libraries were prepared by immunoSEQ multiplex PCR; TCRdb keeps only in-frame clonotypes and omits some of them. This sample carries 250,000 to 350,000 clones, around 89% of them seen once, and the ten largest clones take about an eighth. Between the trimmed V and J ends, which lost 3 bases and 0 bases, there was a span of 11 bases. This CDR3 is 15 amino acids long. Germline V gene data show CDR1 as LNHNV and CDR2 as YYDKDF (reference sequence).

The receptor's source is a woman aged 55-69 years with acute or convalescent COVID-19. The sample consisted of peripheral blood. The chain combines TRBV15 with TRBJ1-2; D ambiguous. DNA for the CDR3: TGTGCCACCAGCAGGCACGGTGGTACTAACTATGGCTACACCTTC. Translation: CATSRHGGTNYGYTF.